One T cell receptor beta chain is described in this entry. Its antigen is not identified. As for time point: persistent/refractory GD, antithyroid drugs over 5 years with positive TRAb. Extracted RNA from PBMCs served as the source of the TCR library. The sample comes from a study of regulatory T cells in long-lasting Graves disease. Broader study findings: Relative to new patients (under 1,000), persistent patients exhibited greater sharing of public clonotypes (around 2,500).

iRepertoire HTBI primers and Arm-PCR of CDR3 regions built TCR beta libraries. In TCRdb, the multiplex PCR reads were re-called with MiXCR into one record per CDR3 protein. The table lists fewer than 400,000 distinct CDR3 sequences, roughly a fifth of them singletons. The CDR3 sequence is 15 residues long. Germline V lookup: CDR1 MRHNA, CDR2 SNTAGT. The J segment lost 5 bases and the V segment lost 5 bases, leaving 11 bases of the junction unmatched. The TCR comes from a female donor with Graves disease. The chain carries TRBV6-4 and TRBJ2-5; TRBD2 matches at 7 bases. The specimen comprised peripheral blood mononuclear cells (PBMCs), sampled when the disease was refractory, from a patient treated with antithyroid drugs. The CDR3 DNA sequence: TGTGCCAGCAGTTACGATCCTCGGGGAGGGGAGACCCAGTACTTC. Translation: CASSYDPRGGETQYF.